One and the same sample provided the 9 T cell receptor beta chains below, sequenced in a study of blood T cell repertoires in COVID-19. The method was immunoSEQ multiplex PCR; TCRdb's version includes in-frame clones alone and lacks a portion of them. The table has under 40,000 clones, around 87% seen once. Sequenced material: peripheral blood. The receptor source for this set is a man in his sixties with active COVID-19.

J is TRBJ2-7 and V is TRBV5-5; 9 bases line up with TRBD1. Trimming removed 0 bases from V and 4 bases from J; junction bases left unmatched: 8. This CDR3 contains 16 residues. Germline V lookup: CDR1 SGHKS, CDR2 YYEKEE (reference sequence). The CDR3 reads CASSLVQGAPGYEQYF. The CDR3 DNA is TGTGCCAGCAGCTTGGTACAGGGGGCTCCTGGGTACGAGCAGTACTTC.

The genes are TRBV30 and TRBJ2-2; D unclear. The germline V gene has CDR1 GTSNPN and CDR2 SVGIG (reference sequence). The CDR3 is 15 residues long. V gave up 0 bases and J gave up 2 bases, with 10 bases separating them. The CDR3 sequence: CAWSVALINTGELFF. The CDR3 DNA reads as TGTGCCTGGAGTGTGGCCCTGATAAACACCGGGGAGCTGTTTTTT.

The chain carries TRBV30 and TRBJ1-1; D is perhaps TRBD1 (6 bases). The germline V gene encodes CDR1 GTSNPN and CDR2 SVGIG (reference sequence). Trimming removed 1 base from V and 3 bases from J, with 9 bases in between. The CDR3 length is 13 residues. Written as DNA, the CDR3 is TGTGCCTGGAGTGATGGGGGCTACACTGAAGCTTTCTTT. It translates to CAWSDGGYTEAFF.

This chain connects TRBV14 to TRBJ2-3; D gene uncertain. Germline loops: CDR1 SGHDN, CDR2 FVKESK. This CDR3 has 14 amino acids. Trimming took 6 bases from V and 6 from J, leaving 16 bases between them. CDR3 amino acids: CASSAGSSADTQYF. The DNA for the CDR3 is TGTGCCAGCAGTGCTGGCTCCAGCGCGGATACGCAGTATTTT.

The genes are TRBV21-1 and TRBJ2-2; TRBD2 is the table's D call, not checked against the DNA. TRBV21-1 is described as a pseudogene. The CDR3 runs 16 residues. CDR3 protein: CASSKAGGLAAGELFF. The CDR3 DNA reads as TGTGCCAGCAGCAAAGCGGGGGGTCTAGCGGCCGGGGAGCTGTTTTTT.

Only one count was recorded for this clone. This sequence joins TRBV4-3 and TRBJ2-2; the match to TRBD1 covers 7 bases. Germline V gene data show CDR1 as LGHNA and CDR2 as YSLEER. V was clipped by 4 bases and J by 4 bases; unmatched bases: 3. The CDR3 runs to 14 residues. The CDR3 DNA sequence: TGCGCCAGCAGCCCGGGACAGCGCACCGGGGAGCTGTTTTTT. As protein: CASSPGQRTGELFF.

This chain connects TRBV7-9 to TRBJ2-1; 8 bases align to TRBD1. J lost 6 bases, V lost 6 bases, and 7 bases had no gene match. CDR1 SEHNR and CDR2 FQNEAQ come from the germline V gene (reference sequence). The CDR3 loop spans 14 amino acids. The CDR3 loop is CASSPSGTGNEQFF. CDR3 coding DNA: TGTGCCAGCAGTCCGTCCGGGACAGGCAATGAGCAGTTCTTC.

This clone has more than one count but fewer than ten. The genes are TRBV10-2 and TRBJ2-1; TRBD2 matches 15 bases. The germline CDR1 and CDR2 sequences are WSHSY and SAAADI. The CDR3 contains 19 residues. The junction had 9 bases not matched to a gene; V was cut back by 6 bases and J by 0 bases. The CDR3 bases are TGCGCCAGCAGGGGCGGAGGACTAGCGGGGGGGGGCTCCTACAATGAGCAGTTCTTC. Translating it yields CASRGGGLAGGGSYNEQFF.

The chain employs TRBV27 and TRBJ1-5, with D perhaps matching TRBD1 (5 bases). The germline gives CDR1 MNHEY, CDR2 SMNVEV (reference sequence). The CDR3 covers 14 residues. The ends were cut back, 5 bases at V and 9 bases at J, with 17 bases in the middle. The CDR3 sequence is CASSDRDSQGPQHF. CDR3 nucleotide sequence: TGTGCCAGCAGTGACCGGGACTCCCAAGGGCCCCAGCATTTT.